This is a list of T cell receptor beta chains from one sample in a study of T cells in Graves' hyperthyroidism and ophthalmopathy. TCRdb analysed the multiplex PCR reads with MiXCR anew, one entry per CDR3 protein. The data contain about 35,000 distinct CDR3 sequences, just under 50% of them singletons. The sample taken for sequencing was blood. These receptors were taken from a woman aged 45-65 years with Graves' hyperthyroidism that later progressed to Graves' ophthalmopathy. Both conserved end residues are part of each CDR3. The order of the fields is CDR3 protein, CDR3 DNA, J gene, CDR3 length, D gene, clone size, V gene. The D gene is left open where the match is weak. Only some rows state a clone size, as once, few, many or a class for expanded clones.

CDR3 protein: CASSSGLAGVNEQFF
CDR3 DNA: TGTGCCAGCAGCTCGGGACTAGCGGGAGTCAATGAGCAGTTCTTC
J gene: TRBJ2-1
CDR3 length: 15
D gene: TRBD2
clone size: .
V gene: TRBV7-9

CDR3 protein: CASSQDSANSYEQYF
CDR3 DNA: TGCGCCAGCAGCCAAGATTCAGCGAACTCCTACGAGCAGTACTTC
J gene: TRBJ2-7
CDR3 length: 15
D gene: .
clone size: many
V gene: TRBV4-1

CDR3 protein: CASSFQGIYEQYF
CDR3 DNA: TGTGCCAGCAGTTTTCAAGGAATCTACGAGCAGTACTTC
J gene: TRBJ2-7
CDR3 length: 13
D gene: .
clone size: .
V gene: TRBV2

CDR3 protein: CASSQDAPGGNYGYTF
CDR3 DNA: TGCGCCAGCAGCCAAGACGCCCCAGGGGGCAACTATGGCTACACCTTC
J gene: TRBJ1-2
CDR3 length: 16
D gene: TRBD1
clone size: many
V gene: TRBV4-1

CDR3 protein: CASSLVNNDQPHHF
CDR3 DNA: TGTGCCAGCAGCTTAGTGAATAACGATCAGCCTCATCATTTT
J gene: TRBJ1-5
CDR3 length: 14
D gene: .
clone size: once
V gene: TRBV7-9

CDR3 protein: CASSGAGYPNYGYTF
CDR3 DNA: TGTGCCAGCAGCGGGGCAGGGTATCCGAACTATGGCTACACCTTC
J gene: TRBJ1-2
CDR3 length: 15
D gene: .
clone size: many
V gene: TRBV9

CDR3 protein: CSARGLAGANVLTF
CDR3 DNA: TGCAGTGCTAGAGGACTAGCGGGGGCCAACGTCCTGACTTTC
J gene: TRBJ2-6
CDR3 length: 14
D gene: TRBD2
clone size: .
V gene: TRBV20-1

CDR3 protein: CASSHDRAQDNEQFF
CDR3 DNA: TGTGCCAGCAGCCATGACAGGGCCCAAGACAATGAGCAGTTCTTC
J gene: TRBJ2-1
CDR3 length: 15
D gene: TRBD1
clone size: many
V gene: TRBV12-3/TRBV12-4

CDR3 protein: CATSRDGSGNSYNSPLHF
CDR3 DNA: TGTGCCACCAGCAGAGATGGGAGCGGGAACTCCTATAATTCACCCCTCCACTTT
J gene: TRBJ1-6
CDR3 length: 18
D gene: .
clone size: .
V gene: TRBV15

CDR3 protein: CASSFGQANTEAFF
CDR3 DNA: TGTGCCAGCAGCTTTGGACAGGCGAACACTGAAGCTTTCTTT
J gene: TRBJ1-1
CDR3 length: 14
D gene: TRBD1
clone size: many
V gene: TRBV7-2

CDR3 protein: CASRPGANYGYTF
CDR3 DNA: TGTGCCAGCAGACCGGGGGCAAACTATGGCTACACCTTC
J gene: TRBJ1-2
CDR3 length: 13
D gene: .
clone size: once
V gene: TRBV6-1

CDR3 protein: CASSHATGGKAFF
CDR3 DNA: TGTGCCAGCAGCCACGCGACAGGGGGTAAAGCTTTCTTT
J gene: TRBJ1-1
CDR3 length: 13
D gene: TRBD1
clone size: few
V gene: TRBV7-9